A single sample is the source of the 30 T cell receptor beta chains below, sequenced in a study of blood T cells in healthy people across ages. The authors ran a second PCR of 7 to 11 cycles using a sample-barcoded 5' primer and a J-beta primer mix. TCRdb re-called the 5' RACE reads with MiXCR, one entry per CDR3 protein. This sample carries roughly 1,000,000 distinct CDR3 sequences, roughly a quarter of them seen once, and the ten largest clones take around 0.75%. These sequences were also reported in another study, on T cells of mothers and their children.

The sequenced sample was blood. The receptors here all came from a girl between 2 and 10 years old in good health.

This chain links TRBV6-2 or TRBV6-3 with TRBJ2-1; TRBD1 matches 7 bases. With 7 bases clipped from V and 0 bases from J, the junction kept 3 bases outside the gene matches. The CDR3 extends over 14 amino acids. Germline V lookup: CDR1 MNHEY, CDR2 SVGEGT. The CDR3 region is CASTPGGSYNEQFF. In DNA form, the CDR3 reads TGTGCCAGCACCCCAGGGGGCTCCTACAATGAGCAGTTCTTC.

The V call is TRBV29-1, the J call TRBJ2-5; D not resolved. The J call may be faulty, since TRBJ2-7 better matches the DNA end. The CDR3 is 12 residues long. Germline V CDR1 and CDR2: SQVTM, ANQGSEA. The CDR3 reads CSVESPDYEQYF. CDR3 DNA sequence: TGCAGCGTTGAAAGTCCTGACTACGAGCAGTACTTC.

V gene TRBV6-5 combines with J gene TRBJ2-3, with unresolved D. The CDR3 has 19 residues. Germline V lookup: CDR1 MNHEY, CDR2 SVGAGI. Trimming shortened V by 0 bases and J by 3 bases, and 22 bases separated the two germline ends. CDR3 coding DNA: TGTGCCAGCAGTTACTCCGTAAACGCTGGCGTGAGTCAGACAGATACGCAGTATTTT. Its protein is CASSYSVNAGVSQTDTQYF.

The chain is built from TRBV12-3 or TRBV12-4 and TRBJ1-2; D not certain. This CDR3 is built from 13 residues. Trimming cost V 2 bases and J 6 bases, with 10 bases left between them. CDR3 residues: CASSLTQSHGYTF. The CDR3 nucleotides are TGTGCCAGCAGTTTAACCCAGTCACATGGCTACACCTTC.

The genes are TRBV5-1 and TRBJ2-1, with TRBD2 matching 9 bases. Trimming at V came to 3 bases and at J to 5 bases, leaving 12 bases not matched to a gene. The length of the CDR3 is 17 residues. Germline CDR1 and CDR2: SGHRS and YFSETQ. CDR3 in amino acids: CASSSGGSGSLHNEQFF. CDR3 nucleotide sequence: TGCGCCAGCAGCTCCGGGGGTAGCGGGAGCCTCCACAATGAGCAGTTCTTC.

The V call is TRBV7-9, the J call TRBJ2-5; unclear D gene. Judging by the DNA end, TRBJ2-1 fits better; the J call may be wrong. Germline V CDR1 and CDR2: SEHNR, FQNEAQ (reference sequence). The CDR3 loop spans 9 amino acids. Here the CDR3 DNA reads TGTGCCAGCGGCTACTCCCAGTTCTTC. Protein: CASGYSQFF.

The rearrangement joins TRBV20-1 to TRBJ2-7; TRBD2 is a possible D gene (6 bases). The length of the CDR3 is 12 residues. Germline loops: CDR1 DFQATT, CDR2 SNEGSKA (reference sequence). Trimming took 3 bases from V and 3 from J, leaving 9 bases between them. CDR3 bases: TGCAGTGCTAGCGGGAGCTTCTACGAGCAGTACTTC. This translates into CSASGSFYEQYF.

This clonotype was detected only a few times. The chain combines TRBV3-1 with TRBJ1-2; D unclear. There are 14 residues in the CDR3. Germline loops: CDR1 LGHDT, CDR2 YNNKEL (reference sequence). Trimming shortened V by 4 bases and J by 2 bases, and 11 bases separated the two germline ends. The CDR3 here is CASSPSGPNYGYTF. The CDR3 DNA reads as TGTGCCAGCAGCCCATCAGGACCAAACTATGGCTACACCTTC.

V and J are TRBV7-3 and TRBJ2-3; unclear D gene. Germline CDR1 SGHTA, CDR2 FQGTGA. The CDR3 totals 14 residues. The V and J ends lost 2 bases and 0 bases respectively, with 6 bases between them. CDR3 protein: CASSLSHSTDTQYF. CDR3 nucleotides: TGTGCCAGCAGCTTATCTCATAGCACAGATACGCAGTATTTT.

This clonotype was found a few times. This chain links TRBV29-1 with TRBJ2-7, with TRBD2 matching over 12 bases. V was pared by 8 bases and J by 6 bases, with 8 bases of the junction left unmatched. In germline, CDR1 is SQVTM, CDR2 ANQGSEA. This CDR3 region has 13 residues. The CDR3 is CSSIASGRGEQYF. In nucleotides, the CDR3 is TGCAGCTCCATCGCTAGCGGGAGGGGCGAGCAGTACTTC.

J is TRBJ2-5 and V is TRBV6-2 or TRBV6-3; possible D gene TRBD1, 5 bases. Gene TRBJ2-7 matches the end of the DNA better, so the J call may be wrong. The CDR3 has 16 residues. CDR1 is MNHEY, CDR2 SVGEGT, per germline. The CDR3: CASSRNRGREVYEQYF. The CDR3, as DNA: TGTGCCAGCAGCCGGAATAGGGGCAGGGAAGTGTACGAGCAGTACTTC.

The V gene is TRBV29-1, the J gene TRBJ1-2, with D perhaps TRBD1 (5 bases). This CDR3 spans 12 amino acids. The V and J ends lost 3 bases and 7 bases respectively, with 12 bases between them. The germline V gene has CDR1 SQVTM and CDR2 ANQGSEA. The CDR3 DNA reads TGCAGCGTTGAGGGGGGAAGTAGTGGCTACACCTTC. This gives the protein CSVEGGSSGYTF.

The chain combines TRBV10-3 with TRBJ2-6, with 7 bases aligning to TRBD1. The ends lost 0 bases at V and 0 bases at J; junction bases unmatched: 8. This CDR3 is 19 amino acids long. Looked up from germline, CDR1 is ENHRY and CDR2 is SYGVKD. CDR3 protein: CAISESRTGSSSGANVLTF. The CDR3 nucleotides read TGTGCCATCAGTGAGTCAAGGACAGGAAGCTCCTCTGGGGCCAACGTCCTGACTTTC.

The V call is TRBV19, the J call TRBJ1-2; a weak D match, TRBD1 (5 bases). Looked up from germline, CDR1 is LNHDA and CDR2 is SQIVND (reference sequence). Trimming pared 3 bases from V and 5 bases from J, leaving 13 bases between. This CDR3 has 14 amino acids. The CDR3 reads CASSIPGGGYGYTF. The CDR3 region has the DNA TGTGCCAGTAGTATTCCTGGGGGTGGATATGGCTACACCTTC.

On this clonotype: The junction departs from the called germline gene at one end, perhaps through a read error. CDR3 in amino acids: CTSSLNSRGEQYF. As DNA, the CDR3 is TGTACCAGCAGCTTAAACTCCAGGGGCGAGCAGTACTTC. The chain employs TRBV7-3 and TRBJ2-5, with D perhaps matching TRBD1 (6 bases). The last part of the DNA fits TRBJ2-7 better; the J call may be wrong. CDR1 is SGHTA and CDR2 is FQGTGA in the germline V gene. This CDR3 contains 13 residues.

V gene TRBV25-1 combines with J gene TRBJ1-6; D unclear. CDR3 length equals 15 residues. Germline V gene data show CDR1 as MGHDK and CDR2 as SYGVNS. Trimming pared 3 bases from V and 7 bases from J, leaving 13 bases between. CDR3 nucleotides: TGTGCCAGCAGTGAGTCCTCGGGGTCCAATTCACCCCTCCACTTT. Protein sequence: CASSESSGSNSPLHF.

Only a few counts were recorded for this clonotype. The V and J genes are TRBV6-2 or TRBV6-3 and TRBJ1-2; D ambiguous. Germline V CDR1 and CDR2: MNHEY, SVGEGT. Trimming shortened V by 3 bases and J by 4 bases, and 15 bases separated the two germline ends. The CDR3 length is 15 residues. CDR3 loop: CASSYRADSPYGYTF. The CDR3 DNA reads as TGTGCCAGCAGTTATAGGGCGGACTCCCCCTATGGCTACACCTTC.

The rearrangement uses TRBV12-3 or TRBV12-4 and TRBJ2-1; D may be TRBD2 (6 bases). The V end was cut by 3 bases, the J end by 4 bases, with 16 bases between. The CDR3 is made up of 16 amino acids. Here the CDR3 DNA reads TGTGCCAGCAGTTTTATCGCGGGGATTAAATACAATGAGCAGTTCTTC. It specifies CASSFIAGIKYNEQFF.

This chain uses TRBV29-1 with TRBJ1-2; 11 nucleotides line up with TRBD1. In germline, CDR1 is SQVTM, CDR2 ANQGSEA. Trimming took 1 base from V and 8 from J; bases not matched to a gene: 9. The CDR3 totals 15 residues. The CDR3 here is CSVEATGTGGRGYTF. The CDR3 DNA reads TGCAGCGTTGAAGCAACCGGGACAGGGGGTCGGGGCTACACCTTC.

The sample holds one count of this clonotype. The V gene is TRBV28, the J gene TRBJ2-3; TRBD1 matches at 8 bases. This CDR3 is 13 amino acids long. The germline V gene encodes CDR1 MDHEN and CDR2 SYDVKM. V dropped 4 bases and J dropped 13; count of bases not matched to a gene: 10. The CDR3 sequence is CASSWTGSVVEYF. CDR3 DNA sequence: TGTGCCAGCAGTTGGACAGGGTCGGTAGTAGAGTATTTT.

This clonotype appeared a few times. The V and J genes are TRBV24-1 and TRBJ2-6; D ambiguous. Between the trimmed V and J ends, which lost 5 bases and 0 bases, there was a span of 7 bases. Germline values: CDR1 KGHDR, CDR2 SFDVKD. CDR3 length: 15 residues. The CDR3 DNA is TGTGCCACCAGTGCTGAGTCCTCTGGGGCCAACGTCCTGACTTTC. Encoded protein: CATSAESSGANVLTF.

The gene calls are TRBV4-2 and TRBJ1-1; 7 bases align to TRBD1. The germline V gene encodes CDR1 LGHNA and CDR2 YNFKEQ. J lost 4 bases, V lost 4 bases, and 6 bases had no gene match. The CDR3 loop spans 14 amino acids. The CDR3 region is CASSRAGGGTEAFF. CDR3 DNA: TGTGCCAGCAGCCGAGCAGGGGGTGGCACTGAAGCTTTCTTT.

The gene calls are TRBV20-1 and TRBJ1-4; D is unclear. The V and J ends lost 0 bases and 6 bases respectively, with 8 bases between them. CDR3 length equals 13 residues. Germline lookup yields CDR1 DFQATT and CDR2 SNEGSKA (reference sequence). CDR3 nucleotides: TGCAGTGCTAGAGACGGGGAATATGAAAAACTGTTTTTT. Its protein is CSARDGEYEKLFF.

This clonotype occurred a few times. J is TRBJ2-1 and V is TRBV10-2, with 9 bases matching TRBD1. Gene TRBJ2-7 matches the end of the DNA better, so the J call may be wrong. This CDR3 has 14 residues. Germline lookup yields CDR1 WSHSY and CDR2 SAAADI. CDR3 loop: CASRGRGTGYEQYF. The CDR3, as DNA: TGCGCCAGCAGAGGCAGGGGGACAGGGTACGAGCAGTACTTC.

This clonotype appeared many times. The chain links TRBV14 to TRBJ2-5; D might be TRBD1 (6 bases). The CDR3 sequence is 13 residues long. Germline V gene sequence: CDR1 SGHDN, CDR2 FVKESK. V was cut by 4 bases and J by 11 bases, with 17 bases left in between. CDR3 protein: CASSLLGQLKQYF. The CDR3 coding sequence is TGTGCCAGCAGCCTTCTTGGACAGCTAAAGCAGTACTTC. The variable domain in full, completed from reference TRBV14 and TRBJ2-5, reads EAGVTQFPSHSVIEKGQTVTLRCDPISGHDNLYWYRRVMGKEIKFLLHFVKESKQDESGMPNNRFLAERTGGTYSTLKVQPAELEDSGVYFCASSLLGQLKQYFGPGTRLLVL.

Only a few counts were recorded for this clonotype. The chain joins TRBV19 to TRBJ2-5; D not resolved. The CDR3 extends over 13 amino acids. Trimming pared 9 bases from V and 1 base from J, leaving 12 bases between. Germline assignment: CDR1 LNHDA and CDR2 SQIVND (reference sequence). The DNA of the CDR3 is TGTGCCAGCAGGACGGAGTTCCAAGAGACCCAGTACTTC. It encodes CASRTEFQETQYF.

DNA of the CDR3: TGTGCCAGCAGCGTTGGGTTGGGGGACACTGAAGCTTTCTTT. Protein product: CASSVGLGDTEAFF. The chain links TRBV9 to TRBJ1-1; maybe TRBD1 (5 bases). The CDR3 is 14 amino acids. CDR1 is SGDLS and CDR2 is YYNGEE in the germline V gene. Trimming took 2 bases from V and 3 from J, leaving 11 bases between them.

This chain uses TRBV20-1 with TRBJ1-2; D is uncertain. Germline-derived CDR1 and CDR2 are DFQATT and SNEGSKA (reference sequence). The V gene lost 5 bases and the J gene lost 7 bases, with 14 bases spanning the gap. The length of the CDR3 is 12 residues. The CDR3 nucleotides read TGCAGTGCTGGCGGCCAGAGCTTTGGCTACACCTTC. It translates to CSAGGQSFGYTF.

This clonotype was counted only a few times. In DNA, the CDR3 is TGTGCCAGCAGCCAAAGGGGTTACGGGGGGGAGACCCAGTACTTC. Amino acids: CASSQRGYGGETQYF. The rearrangement joins TRBV4-2 to TRBJ2-5; TRBD2 matches 7 bases. In germline, CDR1 is LGHNA, CDR2 YNFKEQ. The CDR3 loop spans 15 amino acids. V lost 2 bases and J lost 5; bases outside the gene matches: 8.

In this sample, this clonotype turned up a few times. The rearrangement joins TRBV15 to TRBJ1-3, with D possibly TRBD1 on 5 matching bases. The V gene lost 0 bases and the J gene lost 0 bases, with 9 bases spanning the gap. Germline lookup yields CDR1 LNHNV and CDR2 YYDKDF (reference sequence). The CDR3 runs 16 residues. In nucleotides, the CDR3 is TGTGCCACCAGCAGAGATCGACAGATCTCTGGAAACACCATATATTTT. It yields the protein CATSRDRQISGNTIYF.